The 14 T cell receptor beta chains presented below share a single source sample, sequenced in a study of blood T cell repertoires in COVID-19 (dated by TCRdb to 2020 to 2022). The library was prepared using the immunoSEQ multiplex PCR assay. Held by TCRdb, this immuneACCESS table contains in-frame sequences only and omits some clones. Under half of the omission traces to an unresolved V gene where checked; the cause of the rest is unknown. This sample holds over 35,000 clones; approximately 87% were observed only once. The leading ten clones occupy around 3.7% of the sample. Sequencing was carried out using peripheral blood. The receptor source for this set is a man aged 40-55 years with COVID-19, enrolled during active disease.

This clone was seen just once. The chain links TRBV7-6 to TRBJ2-5, with 8 bases lining up with TRBD2. Germline V gene sequence: CDR1 SGHVS, CDR2 FNYEAQ. V shed 0 bases and J 4 bases; nucleotides not matched to a gene: 13. This CDR3 is 18 amino acids long. The CDR3 region is CASSLAHGAGATGETQYF. CDR3 sequence (DNA): TGTGCCAGCAGCTTAGCGCACGGAGCGGGGGCGACGGGAGAGACCCAGTACTTC.

The genes are TRBV7-2 and TRBJ2-3; possible D gene TRBD2, 6 bases. Trimming shortened V by 5 bases and J by 4 bases, and 13 bases separated the two germline ends. The CDR3 is 14 amino acids. Germline loops: CDR1 SGHTA, CDR2 FQGNSA. The CDR3 nucleotides are TGTGCCAGCAGCACACTAGGAGGGGCAGATACGCAGTATTTT. It encodes CASSTLGGADTQYF.

The chain joins TRBV12-5 to TRBJ2-7; D call uncertain. The CDR3 runs to 15 residues. The V end lost 2 bases, the J end lost 1 base, and 12 bases lay between the germline ends. Germline CDR1 reads LGHNT; CDR2 reads FRNRAP. As DNA, the CDR3 is TGTGCTAGTGGTTTGTTTGCGGCTCAATCCTACGAGCAGTACTTC. This gives the protein CASGLFAAQSYEQYF.

There are a few counts of this clone. The chain has TRBV4-1 and TRBJ1-5; tentatively, D is TRBD1 (5 bases). This CDR3 region has 16 residues. Trimming shortened V by 3 bases and J by 4 bases, and 16 bases separated the two germline ends. Germline V lookup: CDR1 MGHRA, CDR2 YSYEKL. CDR3 DNA sequence: TGCGCCAGCAGCCAGGTTGGGGCGGTTAGGAATCAGCCCCAGCATTTT. Amino acids: CASSQVGAVRNQPQHF.

The V and J genes are TRBV6-1 and TRBJ2-1; 12 nucleotides line up with TRBD2. V was pared by 3 bases and J by 5 bases, with 8 bases of the junction left unmatched. Germline V gives CDR1 MNHNS, CDR2 SASEGT. This CDR3 has 17 amino acids. DNA for the CDR3: TGTGCCAGCAGTGACAGGCTAGCGGGGGGGATCAACAATGAGCAGTTCTTC. Protein product: CASSDRLAGGINNEQFF.

J is TRBJ2-3 and V is TRBV27; the match to TRBD1 covers 7 bases. The CDR3 totals 14 residues. V shed 7 bases, J shed 1 base, and the junction held 5 bases outside the gene matches. Germline V gene lookup returns CDR1 MNHEY and CDR2 SMNVEV (reference sequence). CDR3 in amino acids: CASKFQGGTDTQYF. The CDR3 coding sequence is TGTGCCAGCAAATTTCAGGGGGGCACAGATACGCAGTATTTT.

The V and J genes are TRBV19 and TRBJ2-7; 8 bases match TRBD1. CDR3 length: 13 residues. Germline V gene lookup returns CDR1 LNHDA and CDR2 SQIVND (reference sequence). Trimming at V came to 7 bases and at J to 3 bases, leaving 5 bases not matched to a gene. CDR3 loop: CASKAGQGYEQYF. CDR3 nucleotides: TGTGCCAGTAAAGCCGGACAGGGCTACGAGCAGTACTTC. The whole variable domain, remainder taken from reference TRBV19 and TRBJ2-7, is DGGITQSPKYLFRKEGQNVTLSCEQNLNHDAMYWYRQDPGQGLRLIYYSQIVNDFQKGDIAEGYSVSREKKESFPLTVTSAQKNPTAFYLCASKAGQGYEQYFGPGTRLTVT.

The rearrangement joins TRBV24-1 to TRBJ2-5; TRBD2 is a possible D gene (5 bases). CDR1 is KGHDR and CDR2 is SFDVKD in the germline V gene. The CDR3 is 14 residues long. Trimming stripped 5 bases from V and 5 bases from J, with 14 bases between. The CDR3 DNA reads TGTGCCACCAGTGGGACTCGCACGTGGGAGACCCAGTACTTC. Its protein is CATSGTRTWETQYF.

This clone was seen only once. V usage is TRBV9 and J usage is TRBJ2-3; 9 bases line up with TRBD2. V was clipped by 4 bases and J by 7 bases; unmatched bases: 16. Germline assignment: CDR1 SGDLS and CDR2 YYNGEE. CDR3 length equals 17 residues. CDR3 in amino acids: CASSSSPWASGVYTQYF. CDR3 nucleotide sequence: TGTGCCAGCAGCTCGAGCCCCTGGGCTAGCGGGGTATATACGCAGTATTTT.

The chain is built from TRBV28 and TRBJ2-7; 8 nucleotides line up with TRBD1. V gave up 2 bases and J gave up 2 bases; unmatched junction bases: 11. The CDR3 spans 17 residues. CDR1 and CDR2 from the germline V gene are MDHEN and SYDVKM. CDR3: CASSLAGTGTGTYEQYF. The CDR3 nucleotides read TGTGCCAGCAGTTTAGCCGGAACAGGGACAGGAACCTACGAGCAGTACTTC. Full variable domain (outside the CDR3, taken from reference TRBV28 and TRBJ2-7): DVKVTQSSRYLVKRTGEKVFLECVQDMDHENMFWYRQDPGLGLRLIYFSYDVKMKEKGDIPEGYSVSREKKERFSLILESASTNQTSMYLCASSLAGTGTGTYEQYFGPGTRLTVT.

The chain carries TRBV5-4 and TRBJ1-1; D unresolved. This CDR3 has 15 residues. CDR1 is SGHNT, CDR2 YYREEE, per germline (reference sequence). The V gene lost 0 bases and the J gene lost 5 bases, with 14 bases spanning the gap. CDR3 amino acids: CASSLGGVRDTEAFF. Here the CDR3 DNA reads TGTGCCAGCAGCTTGGGGGGAGTTAGGGATACTGAAGCTTTCTTT.

The chain has TRBV6-2 or TRBV6-3 and TRBJ2-7, with TRBD2 matching 8 bases. The germline gives CDR1 MNHEY, CDR2 SVGEGT. The CDR3 extends over 14 amino acids. V lost 6 bases to trimming and J lost 2 bases; unmatched junction nucleotides: 6. CDR3 DNA sequence: TGTGCCAGCAGACCTTCGGGAGGGCCCTACGAGCAGTACTTC. This gives the protein CASRPSGGPYEQYF.

This clone came up a few times. The chain links TRBV4-2 to TRBJ2-3; D unresolved. The germline CDR1 and CDR2 sequences are LGHNA and YNFKEQ. V was cut by 0 bases and J by 3 bases, with 10 bases left in between. The CDR3 consists of 15 residues. As DNA, the CDR3 is TGTGCCAGCAGCCAAGAGGTCCAGATGACAGATACGCAGTATTTT. This sequence encodes CASSQEVQMTDTQYF.

The chain recombines TRBV3-1 (or the pseudogene TRBV3-2) with TRBJ1-2; D is uncertain. Trimming shortened V by 1 base and J by 7 bases, and 7 bases separated the two germline ends. Germline V gives CDR1 LGHDT, CDR2 YNNKEL (reference sequence). The CDR3 loop spans 12 amino acids. Here the CDR3 DNA reads TGTGCCAGCAGCCAAGTGTACTCTGGCTACACCTTC. It is translated as CASSQVYSGYTF.